One sample yielded the 9 T cell receptor beta chains listed below, sequenced in a study of blood T cell repertoires in COVID-19. Sequencing used immunoSEQ multiplex PCR; TCRdb keeps in-frame clones, though not all of them. The sample carries 250,000 to 350,000 clones, 88% recorded once. The sequenced material came from PBMCs or T cells enriched from blood (not recorded which). The source is a woman in her forties or fifties who had recovered from COVID-19.

J is TRBJ2-7 and V is TRBV5-1, with 13 bases matching TRBD2. With 0 bases clipped from V and 0 bases from J, the junction kept 3 bases outside the gene matches. The germline V gene has CDR1 SGHRS and CDR2 YFSETQ. The CDR3 has 17 residues. CDR3 DNA: TGCGCCAGCAGCTTGGTCGGGACTAGCGGGGCCTCCTACGAGCAGTACTTC. Its protein product is CASSLVGTSGASYEQYF.

V and J are TRBV5-4 and TRBJ2-1; 7 bases line up with TRBD2. The V and J ends lost 0 bases and 8 bases, in that order; junction bases with no gene match: 5. The length of the CDR3 is 14 residues. Germline V gene sequence: CDR1 SGHNT, CDR2 YYREEE (reference sequence). The CDR3 spells CASSLGLGRDEQFF. The DNA for the CDR3 is TGTGCCAGCAGCTTGGGTCTAGGGAGGGATGAGCAGTTCTTC.

CDR3 sequence reads: CSVRLQGRLDEQYF. The CDR3 DNA reads as TGCAGCGTAAGACTCCAGGGAAGGTTGGACGAGCAGTACTTC. The chain employs TRBV29-1 and TRBJ2-7, with D possibly being TRBD1 (5 bases). The CDR3 totals 14 residues. Germline CDR1 reads SQVTM; CDR2 reads ANQGSEA. V dropped 6 bases and J dropped 5 bases, with 20 bases sitting between them.

The chain couples TRBV21-1 to TRBJ1-1; the DNA was not used to check the table's D call, TRBD1. TRBV21-1 has pseudogene status. The CDR3 is 12 amino acids. The CDR3 loop reads CASSPPNTEAFF. For the CDR3, the DNA is TGTGCCAGCAGCCCCCCAAACACTGAAGCTTTCTTT.

The rearrangement links TRBV10-3 to TRBJ1-2; possibly TRBD1 for D (5 bases). Trimming took off 6 bases at V and 0 bases at J, with 14 bases between the two ends. This CDR3 contains 15 residues. Germline CDR1 reads ENHRY; CDR2 reads SYGVKD. CDR3 in DNA: TGTGCCATCAGACGGGGGACGGAACCTAACTATGGCTACACCTTC. This encodes CAIRRGTEPNYGYTF.

This clone was found once. V gene TRBV18 combines with J gene TRBJ2-7; no clear D. The CDR3 length is 14 residues. Trimming stripped 0 bases from V and 6 bases from J, with 12 bases between. Germline lookup yields CDR1 KGHSH and CDR2 LQKENI. CDR3 sequence reads: CASSPPQGDFEQYF. CDR3 DNA sequence: TGTGCCAGCTCACCACCCCAAGGTGACTTCGAGCAGTACTTC.

The chain employs TRBV7-3 and TRBJ2-1; 7 nucleotides match TRBD2. The V gene's germline CDR1 is SGHTA and CDR2 FQGTGA. V was pared by 6 bases and J by 2 bases, with 4 bases of the junction left unmatched. This CDR3 contains 14 residues. The CDR3 here is CASSRAGTYNEQFF. For the CDR3, the DNA is TGTGCCAGCAGTCGAGCGGGGACCTACAATGAGCAGTTCTTC.

The chain has TRBV9 and TRBJ2-2; 11 bases fit TRBD1. CDR1 is SGDLS and CDR2 is YYNGEE in the germline V gene. V lost 4 bases, J lost 7 bases, and 12 bases stayed unmatched. The CDR3 covers 17 residues. In DNA form, the CDR3 reads TGTGCCAGCAGCCCTAGGGACAGGGGGGCCCGAGGCGGGGAGCTGTTTTTT. This codes for CASSPRDRGARGGELFF.

The rearrangement uses TRBV7-2 and TRBJ1-4, with 8 positions matching TRBD1. The V gene's germline CDR1 is SGHTA and CDR2 FQGNSA. J was trimmed by 7 bases and V by 3 bases; bases with no gene match: 10. CDR3 size: 16 residues. This CDR3 reads CASSFQAGTGVEKLFF. CDR3 nucleotide sequence: TGTGCCAGCAGCTTCCAAGCCGGGACAGGTGTTGAAAAACTGTTTTTT.